This T cell receptor (beta chain) was found in a study of T cell changes during pregnancy in multiple sclerosis. Clones were read by immunoSEQ multiplex PCR, and TCRdb kept only the in-frame ones, dropping some. The repertoire has about 72,000 clones, about nine tenths of them found once; the top ten carry around 0.75%. Trimming at V came to 1 base and at J to 0 bases, leaving 7 bases not matched to a gene. CDR1 is SGHRS, CDR2 YFSETQ, per germline. The length of the CDR3 is 16 residues. Sequencing was performed on peripheral blood, taken in the third trimester of pregnancy. This chain joins TRBV5-1 and TRBJ2-7; TRBD1 aligns across 7 bases. This TCR was sampled from a female donor in good health, enrolled as a control in a pregnancy study. In DNA form, the CDR3 reads TGCGCCAGCAGCTTGCCCCGGGACAGCAGCTCCTACGAGCAGTACTTC. The encoded protein is CASSLPRDSSSYEQYF. Full variable domain (remainder filled in from reference TRBV5-1 and TRBJ2-7): KAGVTQTPRYLIKTRGQQVTLSCSPISGHRSVSWYQQTPGQGLQFLFEYFSETQRNKGNFPGRFSGRQFSNSRSEMNVSTLELGDSALYLCASSLPRDSSSYEQYFGPGTRLTVT.